Below, 27 T cell receptor beta chains from the same sample are listed, as sequenced in a study of CD8 T cells in ankylosing spondylitis. Using its own MiXCR run on the 5' RACE reads, TCRdb lists one record per CDR3 protein. This sample has around 99,000 distinct CDR3 sequences, with around 9.4% found just once. Material: blood, either unsorted or a sorted T cell fraction (not recorded which). The receptors derive from a male donor with ankylosing spondylitis or in good health (not recorded which).

This clonotype was picked up many times. The chain uses TRBV29-1 and TRBJ1-2; the match to TRBD1 covers 7 bases. The germline V gene encodes CDR1 SQVTM and CDR2 ANQGSEA. The junction had 9 bases not matched to a gene; V was cut back by 5 bases and J by 6 bases. The CDR3 sequence is 13 residues long. CDR3 sequence reads: CSVYRGDGHGYTF. The CDR3 bases are TGCAGCGTTTACAGGGGCGACGGACATGGCTACACCTTC. The variable domain in full, with the rest retrieved from reference TRBV29-1 and TRBJ1-2, is SAVISQKPSRDICQRGTSLTIQCQVDSQVTMMFWYRQQPGQSLTLIATANQGSEATYESGFVIDKFPISRPNLTFSTLTVSNMSPEDSSIYLCSVYRGDGHGYTFGSGTRLTVV.

A few counts support this clonotype. This chain links TRBV2 with TRBJ2-3, with 10 nucleotides matching TRBD2. Germline loops: CDR1 SNHLY, CDR2 FYNNEI. CDR3 length: 17 residues. Trimming took 7 bases from V and 1 from J; bases not matched to a gene: 11. The CDR3 DNA sequence: TGTGCCAGCATGGGTCGGGGTCTAGCGGGGGGCACAGATACGCAGTATTTT. Translating it yields CASMGRGLAGGTDTQYF.

This clonotype was seen at least ten times. This rearrangement joins TRBV3-1 to TRBJ2-5; D is unresolved. Germline lookup yields CDR1 LGHDT and CDR2 YNNKEL (reference sequence). Trimming removed 0 bases at V and 4 bases at J, with 12 bases between. The CDR3 loop spans 15 amino acids. The CDR3 spells CASSQDPAVGETQYF. CDR3 sequence (DNA): TGTGCCAGCAGCCAAGATCCGGCAGTAGGAGAGACCCAGTACTTC.

The table lists this clonotype with many counts. This chain connects TRBV2 to TRBJ2-1; weak D call: TRBD2 (5 bases). From germline, CDR1 is SNHLY and CDR2 FYNNEI. This CDR3 region has 12 residues. Trimming pared 7 bases from V and 5 bases from J, leaving 9 bases between. Here the CDR3 reads CASTSLHNEQFF. In DNA, the CDR3 is TGTGCCAGCACTAGCCTTCACAATGAGCAGTTCTTC.

This clonotype was detected a few times. The rearrangement links TRBV2 to TRBJ2-3, with D perhaps TRBD1 (6 bases). Germline assignment: CDR1 SNHLY and CDR2 FYNNEI. The CDR3 length is 16 residues. Trimming pared 6 bases from V and 4 bases from J, leaving 20 bases between. The CDR3: CASRGPWDTRADTQYF. CDR3 coding DNA: TGTGCCAGCAGGGGGCCGTGGGACACCAGGGCAGATACGCAGTATTTT.

This clonotype was recorded many times. The gene calls are TRBV6-1 and TRBJ2-7; 7 nucleotides line up with TRBD1. Germline CDR1 is MNHNS and CDR2 is SASEGT. This CDR3 region has 12 residues. The junction had 3 bases not matched to a gene; V was cut back by 10 bases and J by 0 bases. The CDR3 region is CANRDSSYEQYF. The CDR3 coding sequence is TGTGCCAACAGGGACAGCTCCTACGAGCAGTACTTC.

This clonotype has ten or more counts. The chain is built from TRBV12-3 or TRBV12-4 and TRBJ1-4; 7 nucleotides match TRBD1. The V and J ends lost 3 bases and 5 bases, in that order; junction bases with no gene match: 12. The CDR3 length is 17 residues. Here the CDR3 reads CASSFLQGGPRNEKLFF. As DNA, the CDR3 is TGTGCCAGCAGTTTTCTCCAGGGGGGGCCGCGAAATGAAAAACTGTTTTTT.

This chain connects TRBV29-1 to TRBJ2-7, with D perhaps matching TRBD2 (5 bases). Per the germline V gene, CDR1 is SQVTM and CDR2 is ANQGSEA. The V gene lost 4 bases and the J gene lost 10 bases, with 11 bases spanning the gap. This CDR3 comprises 10 residues. The CDR3 reads CSVAHGEQYF. The DNA for the CDR3 is TGCAGCGTTGCTCACGGGGAACAGTACTTC.

This clonotype was detected a few times. The rearrangement links TRBV30 to TRBJ2-5; D ambiguous. CDR1 is GTSNPN and CDR2 is SVGIG in the germline V gene (reference sequence). This CDR3 spans 13 amino acids. The V and J ends lost 3 bases and 5 bases respectively, with 13 bases between them. The CDR3 sequence: CAWRSLPGETQYF. The CDR3 coding sequence is TGTGCCTGGAGAAGTTTGCCCGGGGAGACCCAGTACTTC.

This clonotype was seen many times. The gene calls are TRBV28 and TRBJ2-7; TRBD2 matches 7 bases. Germline V lookup: CDR1 MDHEN, CDR2 SYDVKM. The CDR3 runs to 14 residues. Unmatched junction bases numbered 6, after V lost 4 bases and J lost 3 bases. This chain's CDR3 is CASSSISGNYEQYF. As DNA, the CDR3 is TGTGCCAGCAGTTCTATCAGCGGGAACTACGAGCAGTACTTC.

This clonotype was observed many times. The chain recombines TRBV5-1 with TRBJ2-1; 8 nucleotides align to TRBD2. This CDR3 contains 14 residues. After removal of 4 bases from V and 5 bases from J, the junction contained 5 bases not matched to a gene. CDR1 SGHRS and CDR2 YFSETQ come from the germline V gene. The DNA of the CDR3 is TGCGCCAGCAGCGTCCTAGCGGGTGACAATGAGCAGTTCTTC. This translates into CASSVLAGDNEQFF.

V and J are TRBV7-9 and TRBJ2-6; D is uncertain. Trimming removed 5 bases at V and 0 bases at J, with 14 bases between. The CDR3 runs 17 residues. Germline V gene lookup returns CDR1 SEHNR and CDR2 FQNEAQ (reference sequence). CDR3 nucleotide sequence: TGTGCCAGCAGCCCAATGGGCCGGAACTCTGGGGCCAACGTCCTGACTTTC. Protein: CASSPMGRNSGANVLTF.

This clonotype was recorded at least ten times. The junction departs from germline at one end; a sequencing error may be responsible. Here the CDR3 reads CASSARQGGSYNEQFF. CDR3 coding DNA: TGTGCTAGCAGCGCGCGACAGGGGGGCTCCTACAATGAGCAGTTCTTC. V gene TRBV7-7 combines with J gene TRBJ2-1; 9 bases fit TRBD1. Per germline, CDR1 SSHAT and CDR2 FNYEAQ (reference sequence). This CDR3 has 16 residues.

This clonotype was detected ten times or more. The rearrangement links TRBV7-2 to TRBJ1-6; a possible D gene is TRBD1 (5 bases). The CDR3 extends over 15 amino acids. Trimming removed 5 bases at V and 10 bases at J, with 18 bases between. Germline V lookup: CDR1 SGHTA, CDR2 FQGNSA. The CDR3 DNA reads as TGTGCCAGCAGCCCCCGGTCCCAGGGCACGTCACCCCTCCACTTT. It yields the protein CASSPRSQGTSPLHF.

This clonotype has a count of ten or more. The chain carries TRBV5-1 and TRBJ1-2; 7 nucleotides align to TRBD1. Germline V gene sequence: CDR1 SGHRS, CDR2 YFSETQ. V trimming: 4 bases; J trimming: 4 bases; junction bases outside the gene matches: 7. The CDR3 is made up of 14 amino acids. The CDR3 is CASSASRDSYGYTF. The CDR3 DNA reads as TGCGCCAGCAGCGCGTCCCGGGACAGCTATGGCTACACCTTC.

This clonotype has at least ten counts. V is TRBV20-1 and J is TRBJ2-1; tentatively, D is TRBD1 or TRBD2 (5 bases each). V shed 5 bases and J shed 5 bases, with 13 bases lying between them. The CDR3 runs 13 residues. Germline lookup yields CDR1 DFQATT and CDR2 SNEGSKA (reference sequence). The CDR3 here is CSALSWGNNEQFF. The CDR3 nucleotides are TGCAGTGCTCTGTCGTGGGGGAACAATGAGCAGTTCTTC.

This clonotype was recorded at least ten times. The rearrangement joins TRBV5-1 to TRBJ2-3, with 7 bases that match TRBD2. The length of the CDR3 is 16 residues. Germline-derived CDR1 and CDR2 are SGHRS and YFSETQ. After removal of 5 bases from V and 0 bases from J, the junction contained 9 bases not matched to a gene. This CDR3 reads CASRIFGGESTDTQYF. The CDR3, as DNA: TGCGCCAGCAGGATATTTGGGGGGGAAAGCACAGATACGCAGTATTTT.

This clonotype was recorded many times. J is TRBJ2-5 and V is TRBV20-1; 15 bases line up with TRBD2. This CDR3 spans 18 amino acids. V trimming: 6 bases; J trimming: 3 bases; junction bases outside the gene matches: 14. CDR1 and CDR2 from the germline V gene are DFQATT and SNEGSKA (reference sequence). The CDR3 loop is CSANRGLAGGPQEETQYF. CDR3 bases: TGCAGTGCCAACCGTGGACTAGCGGGGGGGCCGCAGGAAGAGACCCAGTACTTC.

This clonotype was counted only a few times. The chain combines TRBV7-9 with TRBJ2-7; D is unresolved. The CDR3 has 10 residues. V was trimmed by 8 bases and J by 7 bases, leaving 9 bases between them. Germline V gene sequence: CDR1 SEHNR, CDR2 FQNEAQ (reference sequence). The CDR3 DNA reads TGTGCCAGCGGGCTTTTGGAGCAGTACTTC. This sequence encodes CASGLLEQYF.

On this clonotype: A junction end diverges from the germline sequence, so it may reflect a read error. The genes are TRBV4-2 and TRBJ1-5, with a tentative D call TRBD1 (6 bases). The CDR3 is made up of 16 amino acids. Looked up from germline, CDR1 is LGHNA and CDR2 is YNFKEQ. The CDR3 region has the DNA TGTGCCATCAGCCCGGGGGGCGTAAATAGCAATCAGCCCCAGCATTTT. It translates to CAISPGGVNSNQPQHF.

The rearrangement uses TRBV29-1 and TRBJ2-5, with 7 nucleotides matching TRBD1. The CDR3 is 13 amino acids. The V segment lost 6 bases and the J segment 7 bases; nucleotides outside the gene matches: 11. The germline V gene has CDR1 SQVTM and CDR2 ANQGSEA. The CDR3 DNA is TGCAGCGTGGGGGACAGTCCTGGGGGGACCCAGTACTTC. The encoded protein is CSVGDSPGGTQYF.

This clonotype appeared many times. The chain carries TRBV6-1 and TRBJ1-2, with TRBD1 matching 9 bases. The CDR3 runs 15 residues. V was pared by 6 bases and J by 2 bases, with 7 bases of the junction left unmatched. Germline CDR1 and CDR2: MNHNS and SASEGT. In DNA, the CDR3 is TGTGCCAGCAGCCGGGGGGACAGGGAAAACTATGGCTACACCTTC. This encodes CASSRGDRENYGYTF.

This clonotype turned up a few times. This sequence joins TRBV7-8 and TRBJ2-1, with 7 bases matching TRBD2. V lost 3 bases, J lost 0 bases, and 8 bases stayed unmatched. The CDR3 is 17 amino acids. The germline gives CDR1 SGHVS, CDR2 FQNEAQ. The CDR3 here is CASSLGGRTSSYNEQFF. CDR3 DNA sequence: TGTGCCAGCAGCTTGGGTGGGAGGACTAGCTCCTACAATGAGCAGTTCTTC.

This clonotype came up many times. The chain is built from TRBV18 and TRBJ1-5, with TRBD1 as a possible D gene (5 bases). Germline CDR1 is KGHSH and CDR2 is LQKENI. The V end lost 3 bases, the J end lost 5 bases, and 14 bases lay between the germline ends. There are 15 residues in the CDR3. CDR3 in DNA: TGTGCCAGCTCACCTTTGGCTTTGGGGGATCAGCCCCAGCATTTT. Translation: CASSPLALGDQPQHF.

V and J are TRBV28 and TRBJ2-6, with 7 bases that match TRBD1. This CDR3 has 15 residues. CDR1 is MDHEN and CDR2 is SYDVKM in the germline V gene. Losses at the gene ends were 5 bases for V and 2 bases for J; bases not matched to a gene: 3. CDR3 nucleotide sequence: TGTGCCAGCAGTCCTGGGACAGCTGGGGCCAACGTCCTGACTTTC. It specifies CASSPGTAGANVLTF.

The table lists this clonotype with many counts. The rearrangement links TRBV29-1 to TRBJ2-1; TRBD1 might be the D (5 bases). Per germline, CDR1 SQVTM and CDR2 ANQGSEA. This CDR3 is built from 14 residues. The V gene lost 1 base and the J gene lost 3 bases, with 10 bases spanning the gap. The CDR3 DNA sequence: TGCAGCGTTGAAGGGGGCGCGTTCTACAATGAGCAGTTCTTC. Its translation is CSVEGGAFYNEQFF.

The J gene is TRBJ1-1, the V gene TRBV29-1; D is unresolved. With 5 bases removed from V and 6 bases from J, the gap between germline ends came to 10 bases. CDR1 and CDR2 from the germline V gene are SQVTM and ANQGSEA. CDR3 size: 11 residues. The CDR3 DNA sequence: TGCAGCGTTCTCTCCTTCGCTGAAGCTTTCTTT. Encoded protein: CSVLSFAEAFF.